The clone carrying this TCR beta chain came up a few times. The target antigen is unknown. This record comes from a study of CD8+ T cells in alopecia areata. Study background: Tofacitinib dosing lasted 6 to 18 months, which was then followed by 6 months off drug.

With 6 bases clipped from V and 9 bases from J, the junction kept 9 bases outside the gene matches. This CDR3 has 14 amino acids. The germline gives CDR1 MDHEN, CDR2 SYDVKM. Findings and limits, study-wide: Expanded CD8+ clones among the top 100, as well as scalp clonality, were significantly decreased by tofacitinib. The study found that many expanded lesional clones persisted in scalp and blood during tofacitinib.

Treatment of the sample: oral pan-JAK inhibitor, 5-10 mg twice daily. Extracted RNA was reverse transcribed, and the resulting cDNA served as sequencing template. The repertoire was sequenced with immunoSEQ multiplex PCR; TCRdb's copy has only in-frame clones and lacks some. The sample holds over 150,000 clones, around half seen once. The chain employs TRBV28 and TRBJ2-1, with 9 positions matching TRBD1. The clonotype originates from a human donor with alopecia areata. The sequences come from CD8+ T cells sorted from blood, collected at week 24, from a patient treated with tofacitinib. CDR3 loop: CASSSGQGIIEQFF. Written as DNA, the CDR3 is TGTGCCAGCAGCTCGGGACAGGGTATCATTGAGCAGTTCTTC.